This passage covers 15 T cell receptor beta chains from one sample sequenced in a study of blood T cell dynamics during melanoma immunotherapy. The repertoire was sequenced with immunoSEQ multiplex PCR; TCRdb's copy has only in-frame clones and lacks some. Among approximately 15,000 clones listed, roughly 84% were seen once. Time point: pre-treatment baseline. The sample was blood, taken from a patient treated with checkpoint blockade. Every receptor here comes from a human donor with melanoma.

This clone appeared once. The chain has TRBV6-5 and TRBJ2-7; 7 bases are shared with TRBD2. The CDR3 covers 13 residues. V trimming: 3 bases; J trimming: 3 bases; junction bases outside the gene matches: 2. Germline V gene lookup returns CDR1 MNHEY and CDR2 SVGAGI. CDR3 sequence reads: CASSYGGVYEQYF. CDR3 DNA: TGTGCCAGCAGTTATGGGGGGGTCTACGAGCAGTACTTC.

This clone was detected once. J is TRBJ1-3 and V is TRBV10-2, with unresolved D. Germline values: CDR1 WSHSY, CDR2 SAAADI. This CDR3 region has 13 residues. Trimming left V 8 bases short and J 0 bases short, with 8 bases between. CDR3 sequence (DNA): TGCGCCAGCGGTACAGTCTCTGGAAACACCATATATTTT. This sequence encodes CASGTVSGNTIYF.

This clone appeared a single time. The chain combines TRBV6-5 with TRBJ1-4; D call uncertain. This CDR3 is built from 13 residues. The V gene lost 5 bases and the J gene lost 10 bases, with 14 bases spanning the gap. Germline CDR1 is MNHEY and CDR2 is SVGAGI. The CDR3 region is CASSGGRNTKLFF. DNA of the CDR3: TGTGCCAGCAGTGGTGGGAGGAACACAAAACTGTTTTTT.

V and J are TRBV9 and TRBJ2-2; the D is unclear. V shed 0 bases and J shed 7 bases, with 13 bases lying between them. The germline CDR1 and CDR2 sequences are SGDLS and YYNGEE. The CDR3 contains 15 residues. CDR3 protein: CASSVEGRTGGELFF. CDR3 sequence (DNA): TGTGCCAGCAGCGTAGAGGGCCGGACCGGCGGGGAGCTGTTTTTT.

The sample holds one count of this clone. The chain combines TRBV5-1 with TRBJ2-7, with D unclear. The CDR3 is made up of 15 amino acids. Germline V CDR1 and CDR2: SGHRS, YFSETQ. Trimming removed 0 bases from V and 0 bases from J, with 10 bases in between. This CDR3 is CASSLGARSSYEQYF. CDR3 bases: TGCGCCAGCAGCTTGGGTGCGCGGTCCTCCTACGAGCAGTACTTC.

The chain is built from TRBV11-2 and TRBJ2-5; TRBD2 matches at 16 bases. The J call may be wrong; the DNA end is better matched by TRBJ2-7. Germline values: CDR1 SGHAT, CDR2 FQNNGV. CDR3 length: 17 amino acids. CDR3 in amino acids: CASSRPGLAGGLDEQYF. Written as DNA, the CDR3 is TGTGCCAGCAGCCGACCGGGACTAGCGGGGGGGCTTGACGAGCAGTACTTC.

The rearrangement joins TRBV7-3 to TRBJ2-1; D call uncertain. Trimming took 5 bases from V and 10 from J, leaving 21 bases between them. CDR3 length: 15 amino acids. Germline values: CDR1 SGHTA, CDR2 FQGTGA. The CDR3 is CASSKRTGPLGEQFF. CDR3 coding DNA: TGTGCCAGCAGCAAGCGAACCGGGCCCTTGGGAGAGCAGTTCTTC. The entire variable domain, with the rest obtained from reference TRBV7-3 and TRBJ2-1, is as follows: GAGVSQTPSNKVTEKGKYVELRCDPISGHTALYWYRQSLGQGPEFLIYFQGTGAADDSGLPNDRFFAVRPEGSVSTLKIQRTERGDSAVYLCASSKRTGPLGEQFFGPGTRLTVL.

The rearrangement links TRBV5-1 to TRBJ2-7; 8 positions agree with TRBD1. The V gene's germline CDR1 is SGHRS and CDR2 YFSETQ. The CDR3 contains 17 residues. Losses at the gene ends were 3 bases for V and 4 bases for J; bases not matched to a gene: 15. The CDR3 DNA follows: TGCGCCAGCAGCTATAGTGGGAGAAGGCAGGGGGCGTACGAGCAGTACTTC. Amino acids: CASSYSGRRQGAYEQYF.

This chain connects TRBV19 to TRBJ1-6; D is unresolved. The germline V gene has CDR1 LNHDA and CDR2 SQIVND (reference sequence). This CDR3 spans 17 amino acids. The ends were cut back, 2 bases at V and 0 bases at J, with 11 bases in the middle. CDR3 loop: CASSIMGGSSYNSPLHF. The CDR3 DNA follows: TGTGCCAGTAGTATAATGGGCGGAAGCTCCTATAATTCACCCCTCCACTTT.

The chain joins TRBV27 to TRBJ1-2; D unclear. The CDR3 contains 17 residues. Per germline, CDR1 MNHEY and CDR2 SMNVEV (reference sequence). The V end lost 3 bases, the J end lost 0 bases, and 17 bases lay between the germline ends. The CDR3 loop is CASSFFPQSGANYGYTF. The CDR3 DNA follows: TGTGCCAGCAGTTTCTTCCCCCAGTCTGGGGCTAACTATGGCTACACCTTC.

The CDR3 region has the DNA TGCGCCAGCAGCCAAGATTCAGGGGTCTATGCATACAATGAGCAGTTCTTC. This sequence encodes CASSQDSGVYAYNEQFF. The rearrangement links TRBV4-1 to TRBJ2-1; TRBD1 might be the D (6 bases). CDR1 is MGHRA, CDR2 YSYEKL, per germline. V gave up 0 bases and J gave up 4 bases, with 16 bases separating them. This CDR3 is built from 17 residues.

This chain uses TRBV9 with TRBJ2-5; weak D call: TRBD1 (6 bases). Trimming stripped 3 bases from V and 5 bases from J, with 11 bases between. Germline loops: CDR1 SGDLS, CDR2 YYNGEE. The CDR3 contains 13 residues. The CDR3 sequence is CASSDTGRETQYF. CDR3 nucleotide sequence: TGTGCCAGCAGCGATACAGGGCGGGAGACCCAGTACTTC. Based on the CDR3 plus reference TRBV9 and TRBJ2-5, the full variable domain is DSGVTQTPKHLITATGQRVTLRCSPRSGDLSVYWYQQSLDQGLQFLIQYYNGEERAKGNILERFSAQQFPDLHSELNLSSLELGDSALYFCASSDTGRETQYFGPGTRLLVL.

The chain joins TRBV5-4 to TRBJ1-4; no firm D call. Germline-derived CDR1 and CDR2 are SGHNT and YYREEE (reference sequence). V was shortened by 4 bases and J by 5 bases, with 3 bases between the two germline ends. The CDR3 spans 11 residues. The CDR3: CASSRNEKLFF. In DNA, the CDR3 is TGTGCCAGCAGCCGAAATGAAAAACTGTTTTTT.

CDR3 in amino acids: CASSILLAGAYEQYF. CDR3 DNA: TGTGCCAGTAGTATATTACTAGCGGGGGCCTACGAGCAGTACTTC. The chain employs TRBV19 and TRBJ2-7; 11 bases fit TRBD2. This CDR3 has 15 amino acids. Germline values: CDR1 LNHDA, CDR2 SQIVND (reference sequence). V shed 2 bases and J 2 bases; nucleotides not matched to a gene: 2. Full variable domain (remainder filled in from reference TRBV19 and TRBJ2-7): DGGITQSPKYLFRKEGQNVTLSCEQNLNHDAMYWYRQDPGQGLRLIYYSQIVNDFQKGDIAEGYSVSREKKESFPLTVTSAQKNPTAFYLCASSILLAGAYEQYFGPGTRLTVT.

The rearrangement joins TRBV5-6 to TRBJ2-7, with D tentatively TRBD1 or TRBD2 (5 bases each). CDR1 is SGHDT and CDR2 is YYEEEE in the germline V gene. The CDR3 runs to 15 residues. The ends were cut back, 0 bases at V and 3 bases at J, with 13 bases in the middle. CDR3 coding DNA: TGTGCCAGCAGCTTGGTGGGGGTAGTGGGCTACGAGCAGTACTTC. Its translation: CASSLVGVVGYEQYF.